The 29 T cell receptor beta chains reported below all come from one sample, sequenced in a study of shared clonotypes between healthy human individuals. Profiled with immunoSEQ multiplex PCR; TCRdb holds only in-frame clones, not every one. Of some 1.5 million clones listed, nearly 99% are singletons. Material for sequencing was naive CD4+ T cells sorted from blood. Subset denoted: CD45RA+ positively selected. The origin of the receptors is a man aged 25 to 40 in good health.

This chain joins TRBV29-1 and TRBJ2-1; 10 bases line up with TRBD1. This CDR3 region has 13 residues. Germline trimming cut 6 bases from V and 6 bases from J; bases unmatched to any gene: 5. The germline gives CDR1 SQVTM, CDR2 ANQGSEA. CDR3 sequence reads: CSVRQGAPNEQFF. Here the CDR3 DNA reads TGCAGCGTCAGACAGGGGGCGCCCAATGAGCAGTTCTTC.

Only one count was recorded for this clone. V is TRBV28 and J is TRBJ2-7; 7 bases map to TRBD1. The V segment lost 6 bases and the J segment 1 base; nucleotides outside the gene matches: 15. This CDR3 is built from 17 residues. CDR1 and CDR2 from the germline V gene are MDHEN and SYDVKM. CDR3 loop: CASRFKRDSQSSYEQYF. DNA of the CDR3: TGTGCCAGCAGGTTTAAGAGGGACAGCCAAAGTTCCTACGAGCAGTACTTC.

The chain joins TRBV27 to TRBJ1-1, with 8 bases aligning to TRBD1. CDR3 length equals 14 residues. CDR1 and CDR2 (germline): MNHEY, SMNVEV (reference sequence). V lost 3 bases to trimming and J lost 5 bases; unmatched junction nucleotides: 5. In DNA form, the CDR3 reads TGTGCCAGCAGTTTCAGGGGGCCGGGGACTGAAGCTTTCTTT. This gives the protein CASSFRGPGTEAFF.

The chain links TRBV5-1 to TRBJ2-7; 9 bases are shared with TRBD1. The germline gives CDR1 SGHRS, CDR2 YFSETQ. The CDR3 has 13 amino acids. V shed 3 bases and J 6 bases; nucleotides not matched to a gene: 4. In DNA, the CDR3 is TGCGCCAGCAGCTGGACAGGGGATCTCGAGCAGTACTTC. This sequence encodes CASSWTGDLEQYF.

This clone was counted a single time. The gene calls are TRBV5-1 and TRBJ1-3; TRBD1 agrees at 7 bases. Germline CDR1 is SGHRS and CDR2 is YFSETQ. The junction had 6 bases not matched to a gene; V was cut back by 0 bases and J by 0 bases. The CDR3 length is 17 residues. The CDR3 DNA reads TGCGCCAGCAGCTTGGGGGGACAGCAGAGCTCTGGAAACACCATATATTTT. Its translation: CASSLGGQQSSGNTIYF. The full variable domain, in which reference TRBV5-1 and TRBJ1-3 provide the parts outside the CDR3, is KAGVTQTPRYLIKTRGQQVTLSCSPISGHRSVSWYQQTPGQGLQFLFEYFSETQRNKGNFPGRFSGRQFSNSRSEMNVSTLELGDSALYLCASSLGGQQSSGNTIYFGEGSWLTVV.

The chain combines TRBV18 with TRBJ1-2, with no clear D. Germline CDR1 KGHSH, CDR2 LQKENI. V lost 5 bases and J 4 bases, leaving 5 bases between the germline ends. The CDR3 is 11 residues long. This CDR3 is CASSSFYGYTF. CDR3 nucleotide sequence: TGTGCCAGCTCATCTTTCTATGGCTACACCTTC.

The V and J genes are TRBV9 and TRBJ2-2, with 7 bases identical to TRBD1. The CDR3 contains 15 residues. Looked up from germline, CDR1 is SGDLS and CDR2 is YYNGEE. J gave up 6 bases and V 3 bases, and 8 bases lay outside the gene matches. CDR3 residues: CASSAGTVPPGELFF. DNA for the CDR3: TGTGCCAGCAGCGCCGGGACAGTTCCGCCCGGGGAGCTGTTTTTT.

The DNA of the CDR3 is TGTGCCAGCAGCTCAACGAAGCCGCCTTCGGTCCAGGGCGGGAGGTCTGAGCAGTTCTTC. This codes for CASSSTKPPSVQGGRSEQFF. The V call is TRBV13, the J call TRBJ2-1, with TRBD2 matching over 8 bases. J lost 9 bases, V lost 4 bases, and 26 bases had no gene match. Germline values: CDR1 PRHDT, CDR2 FYEKMQ (reference sequence). The CDR3 contains 20 residues. Full variable domain (outside the CDR3, taken from reference TRBV13 and TRBJ2-1): AAGVIQSPRHLIKEKRETATLKCYPIPRHDTVYWYQQGPGQDPQFLISFYEKMQSDKGSIPDRFSAQQFSDYHSELNMSSLELGDSALYFCASSSTKPPSVQGGRSEQFFGPGTRLTVL.

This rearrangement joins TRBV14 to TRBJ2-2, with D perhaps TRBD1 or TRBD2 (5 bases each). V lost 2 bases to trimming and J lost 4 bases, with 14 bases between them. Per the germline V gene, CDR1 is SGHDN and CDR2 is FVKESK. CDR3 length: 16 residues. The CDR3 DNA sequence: TGTGCCAGCAGCCAACCGGGACGCGACATCACCGGGGAGCTGTTTTTT. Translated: CASSQPGRDITGELFF.

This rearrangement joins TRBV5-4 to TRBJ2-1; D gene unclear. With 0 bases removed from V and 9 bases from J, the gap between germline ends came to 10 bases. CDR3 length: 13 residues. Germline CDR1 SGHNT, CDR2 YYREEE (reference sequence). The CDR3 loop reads CASSLAGIAEQFF. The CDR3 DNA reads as TGTGCCAGCAGCTTGGCCGGAATTGCTGAGCAGTTCTTC. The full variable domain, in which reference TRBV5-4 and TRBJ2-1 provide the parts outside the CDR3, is ETGVTQSPTHLIKTRGQQVTLRCSSQSGHNTVSWYQQALGQGPQFIFQYYREEENGRGNFPPRFSGLQFPNYSSELNVNALELDDSALYLCASSLAGIAEQFFGPGTRLTVL.

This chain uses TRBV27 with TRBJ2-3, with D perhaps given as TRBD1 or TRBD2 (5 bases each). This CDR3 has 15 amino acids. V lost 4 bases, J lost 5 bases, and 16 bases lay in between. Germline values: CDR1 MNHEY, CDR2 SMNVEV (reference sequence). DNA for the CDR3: TGTGCCAGCAGTTCTCCGGGACGAGATTTAGATACGCAGTATTTT. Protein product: CASSSPGRDLDTQYF.

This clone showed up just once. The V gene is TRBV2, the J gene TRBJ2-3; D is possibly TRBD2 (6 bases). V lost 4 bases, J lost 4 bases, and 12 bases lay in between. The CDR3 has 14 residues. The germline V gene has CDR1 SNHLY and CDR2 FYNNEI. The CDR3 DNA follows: TGTGCCAGCAGTGGGATTAGCGGATCAGATACGCAGTATTTT. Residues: CASSGISGSDTQYF.

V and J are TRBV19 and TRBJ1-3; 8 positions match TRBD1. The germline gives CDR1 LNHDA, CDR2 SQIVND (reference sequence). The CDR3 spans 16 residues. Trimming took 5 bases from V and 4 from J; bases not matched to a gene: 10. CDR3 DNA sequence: TGTGCCAGTAGTTTCCTACGGACAGGGTCGGGAAACACCATATATTTT. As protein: CASSFLRTGSGNTIYF.

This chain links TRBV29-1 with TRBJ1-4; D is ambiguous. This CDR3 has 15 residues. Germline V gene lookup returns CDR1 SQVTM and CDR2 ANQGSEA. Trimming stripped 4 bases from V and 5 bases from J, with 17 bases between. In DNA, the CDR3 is TGCAGCGTTGCCACCCGGACCCTGAGGAATGAAAAACTGTTTTTT. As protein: CSVATRTLRNEKLFF. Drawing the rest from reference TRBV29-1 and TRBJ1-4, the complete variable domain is SAVISQKPSRDICQRGTSLTIQCQVDSQVTMMFWYRQQPGQSLTLIATANQGSEATYESGFVIDKFPISRPNLTFSTLTVSNMSPEDSSIYLCSVATRTLRNEKLFFGSGTQLSVL.

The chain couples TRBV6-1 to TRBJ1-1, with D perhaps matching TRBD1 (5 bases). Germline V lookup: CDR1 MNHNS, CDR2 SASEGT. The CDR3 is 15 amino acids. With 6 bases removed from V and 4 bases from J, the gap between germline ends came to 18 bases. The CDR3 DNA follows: TGTGCCAGCAGCCCTCAAGGGCGGGGGAGCACTGAAGCTTTCTTT. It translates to CASSPQGRGSTEAFF.

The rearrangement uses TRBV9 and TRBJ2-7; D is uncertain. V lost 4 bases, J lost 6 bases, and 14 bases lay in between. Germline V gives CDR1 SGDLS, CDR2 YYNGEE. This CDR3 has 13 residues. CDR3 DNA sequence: TGTGCCAGCAGCTCCCCTCAGGAAGTCGAGCAGTACTTC. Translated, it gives CASSSPQEVEQYF.

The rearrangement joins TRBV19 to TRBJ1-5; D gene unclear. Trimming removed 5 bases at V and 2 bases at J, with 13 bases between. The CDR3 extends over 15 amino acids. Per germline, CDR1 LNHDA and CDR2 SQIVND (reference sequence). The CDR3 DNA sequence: TGTGCCAGTAGTCTCGGTTCGGCGGGCAATCAGCCCCAGCATTTT. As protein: CASSLGSAGNQPQHF.

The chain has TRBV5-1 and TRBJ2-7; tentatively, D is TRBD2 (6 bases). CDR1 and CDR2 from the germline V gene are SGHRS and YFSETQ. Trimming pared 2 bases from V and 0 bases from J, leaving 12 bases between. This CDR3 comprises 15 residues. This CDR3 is CASSFSRGSSYEQYF. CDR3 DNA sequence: TGCGCCAGCAGCTTTTCGCGGGGAAGCTCCTACGAGCAGTACTTC.

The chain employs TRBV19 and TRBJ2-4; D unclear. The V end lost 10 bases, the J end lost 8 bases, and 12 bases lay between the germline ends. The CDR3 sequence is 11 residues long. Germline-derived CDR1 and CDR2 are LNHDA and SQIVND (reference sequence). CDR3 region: CATPVSDIQYF. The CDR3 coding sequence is TGTGCCACCCCGGTTTCCGACATTCAGTACTTC.

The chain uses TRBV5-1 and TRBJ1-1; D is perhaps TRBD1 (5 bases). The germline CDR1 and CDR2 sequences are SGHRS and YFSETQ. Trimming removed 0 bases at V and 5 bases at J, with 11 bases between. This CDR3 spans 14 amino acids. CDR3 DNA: TGCGCCAGCAGCTTGGGGACAAGTCCGACTGAAGCTTTCTTT. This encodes CASSLGTSPTEAFF.

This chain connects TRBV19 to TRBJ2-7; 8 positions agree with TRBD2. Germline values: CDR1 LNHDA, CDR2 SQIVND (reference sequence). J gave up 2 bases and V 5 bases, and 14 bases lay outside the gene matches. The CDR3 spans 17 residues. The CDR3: CASSSPFGGGRAYEQYF. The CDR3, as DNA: TGTGCCAGTAGTTCCCCCTTCGGGGGGGGCCGGGCCTACGAGCAGTACTTC.

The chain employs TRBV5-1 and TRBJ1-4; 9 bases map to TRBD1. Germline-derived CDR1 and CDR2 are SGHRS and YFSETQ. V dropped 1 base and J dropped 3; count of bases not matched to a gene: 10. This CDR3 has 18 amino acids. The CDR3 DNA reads TGCGCCAGCAGCTTGTGGGGGACAGGGACGGGAGCTAATGAAAAACTGTTTTTT. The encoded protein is CASSLWGTGTGANEKLFF.

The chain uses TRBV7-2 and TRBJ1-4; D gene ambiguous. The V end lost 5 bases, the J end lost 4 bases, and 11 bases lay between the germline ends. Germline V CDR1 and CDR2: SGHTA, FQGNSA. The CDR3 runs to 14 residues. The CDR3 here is CASSLGRRNEKLFF. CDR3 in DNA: TGTGCCAGCAGCCTAGGACGGCGTAATGAAAAACTGTTTTTT.

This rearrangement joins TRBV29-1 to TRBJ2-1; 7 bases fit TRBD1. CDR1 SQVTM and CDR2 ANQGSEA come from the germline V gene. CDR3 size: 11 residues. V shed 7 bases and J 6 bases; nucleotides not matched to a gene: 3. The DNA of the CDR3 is TGCAGCGCGACAGGGCTCAATGAGCAGTTCTTC. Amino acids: CSATGLNEQFF.

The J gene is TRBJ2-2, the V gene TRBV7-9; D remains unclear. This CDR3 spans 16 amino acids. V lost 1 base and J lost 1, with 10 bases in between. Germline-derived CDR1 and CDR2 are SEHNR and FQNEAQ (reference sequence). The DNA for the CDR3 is TGTGCCAGCAGCTTAGGGTTGTCACAGAACACCGGGGAGCTGTTTTTT. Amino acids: CASSLGLSQNTGELFF. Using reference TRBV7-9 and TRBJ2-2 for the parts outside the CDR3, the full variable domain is DTGVSQNPRHKITKRGQNVTFRCDPISEHNRLYWYRQTLGQGPEFLTYFQNEAQLEKSRLLSDRFSAERPKGSFSTLEIQRTEQGDSAMYLCASSLGLSQNTGELFFGEGSRLTVL.

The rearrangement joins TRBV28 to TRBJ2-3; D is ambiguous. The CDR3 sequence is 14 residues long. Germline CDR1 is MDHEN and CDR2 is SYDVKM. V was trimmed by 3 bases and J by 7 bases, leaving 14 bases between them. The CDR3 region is CASSLPDRGNTQYF. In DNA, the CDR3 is TGTGCCAGCAGTTTGCCTGATCGCGGTAATACGCAGTATTTT. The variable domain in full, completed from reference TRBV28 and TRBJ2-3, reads DVKVTQSSRYLVKRTGEKVFLECVQDMDHENMFWYRQDPGLGLRLIYFSYDVKMKEKGDIPEGYSVSREKKERFSLILESASTNQTSMYLCASSLPDRGNTQYFGPGTRLTVL.

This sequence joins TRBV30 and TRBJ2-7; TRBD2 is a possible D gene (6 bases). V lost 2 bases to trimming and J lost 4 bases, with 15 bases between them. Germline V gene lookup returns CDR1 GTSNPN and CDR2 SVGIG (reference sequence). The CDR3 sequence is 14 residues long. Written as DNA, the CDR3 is TGTGCCTGGAGTCCCATCCCCGGGGGTTACGAGCAGTACTTC. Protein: CAWSPIPGGYEQYF.

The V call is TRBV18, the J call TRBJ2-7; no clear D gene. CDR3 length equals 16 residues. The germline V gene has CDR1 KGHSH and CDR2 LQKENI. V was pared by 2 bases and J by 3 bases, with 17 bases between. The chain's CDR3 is CASSPLPPSSLYEQYF. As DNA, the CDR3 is TGTGCCAGCTCACCATTACCGCCCTCATCCCTCTACGAGCAGTACTTC.

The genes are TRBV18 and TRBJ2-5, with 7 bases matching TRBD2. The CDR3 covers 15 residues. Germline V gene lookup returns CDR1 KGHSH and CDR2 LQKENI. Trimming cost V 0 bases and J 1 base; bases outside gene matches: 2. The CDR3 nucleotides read TGTGCCAGCTCACCACCTAGCGGGCTCCAAGAGACCCAGTACTTC. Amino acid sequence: CASSPPSGLQETQYF.